These T cell receptor beta chains were read from a single sample in a study of shared clonotypes between healthy human individuals. Sequencing was performed with immunoSEQ multiplex PCR; in TCRdb, only in-frame clones are kept and a portion is missing. The sample includes some 580,000 clones, approximately 97% of them seen just once. Sequencing was carried out using naive CD4+ T cells sorted from blood. The receptors originated from a woman aged 30 to 39 in good health. Both conserved end residues are part of each CDR3. Fields, in order: clone size, D gene, V gene, J gene, CDR3 DNA, CDR3 protein. The D gene is left open where the match is weak. A clone size is listed for some rows: how often the clone was seen (once, few, many), or a class if it is expanded.

>.|.|TRBV13|TRBJ1-5
TGTGCCAGCAGCTCCTACAGGGGCAATCAGCCCCAGCATTTT
CASSSYRGNQPQHF
>.|TRBD2|TRBV7-7|TRBJ2-7
TGTGCCAGCATCCCGGGGGGGGCTAGCGGGAGCTCCTACGAGCAGTACTTC
CASIPGGASGSSYEQYF
>.|TRBD2|TRBV28|TRBJ2-1
TGTGCCAGCAGTCCGGGACTAGGCGTTATCCTACAGTTCTTC
CASSPGLGVILQFF
>.|.|TRBV28|TRBJ1-3
TGTGCCAGCAGTTCCCCCTCGAAGATTGGAAACACCATATATTTT
CASSSPSKIGNTIYF
>.|.|TRBV12-5|TRBJ1-2
TGTGCTAGTGGTTTGGTAGCAAACCCTCTACCTAGGGGATATGGCTACACCTTC
CASGLVANPLPRGYGYTF
>once|.|TRBV4-2|TRBJ2-1
TGTGCCAGCAGCCAAGATAGCCCCCAGCATGAGCAGTTCTTC
CASSQDSPQHEQFF
>.|.|TRBV6-1|TRBJ1-6
TGTGCCAGCAGTGAAGTGGTTGGGTCACCCCTCCACTTT
CASSEVVGSPLHF
>.|.|TRBV19|TRBJ2-7
TGTGCCAGTAGCAGGACAGTTAAAGCCTACGAGCAGTACTTC
CASSRTVKAYEQYF
>.|TRBD2|TRBV18|TRBJ2-2
TGTGCCAGCTCACTGGTCTTAGTAGCGGGCAACACCGGGGAGCTGTTTTTT
CASSLVLVAGNTGELFF
>.|TRBD2|TRBV19|TRBJ2-3
TGTGCCAGTAGCCTAGCGGGAGTCGAAGATACGCAGTATTTT
CASSLAGVEDTQYF
>.|TRBD1|TRBV4-1|TRBJ1-2
TGCGCCAGCAGTCAGGACAGGAGCTATGGCTACACCTTC
CASSQDRSYGYTF
>.|.|TRBV6-1|TRBJ2-3
TGTGCCAGCAGTGGTCAAACAGGGACCCAGACAGATACGCAGTATTTT
CASSGQTGTQTDTQYF
>.|.|TRBV6-1|TRBJ2-7
TGTGCCAGCAGTGACGCGGGGCTGGGCACCTACGAGCAGTACTTC
CASSDAGLGTYEQYF
>.|.|TRBV19|TRBJ2-3
TGTGCCAGTACCCTCCGGGACGGTAGCACAGATACGCAGTATTTT
CASTLRDGSTDTQYF
>.|TRBD2|TRBV7-2|TRBJ2-7
TGTGCCAGCAGCTTTAGGCTAGCGGCCTACGAGCAGTACTTC
CASSFRLAAYEQYF
>.|TRBD2|TRBV5-1|TRBJ2-7
TGCGCCAGCAGCGTGACTAGCGGGAGTCACGAGCAGTACTTC
CASSVTSGSHEQYF
>.|.|TRBV10-3|TRBJ2-7
TGTGCCATCAGGTTGGCGAACGATCCCTACGAGCAGTACTTC
CAIRLANDPYEQYF
>.|.|TRBV6-6|TRBJ2-7
TGTGCCAGCAGCAACGGAGCTAGCGACGCCTACGAGCAGTACTTC
CASSNGASDAYEQYF
>.|.|TRBV28|TRBJ2-2
TGTGCCAGCAACGGCCGCTGGCTCACCGGGGAGCTGTTTTTT
CASNGRWLTGELFF
>.|TRBD1|TRBV23-1|TRBJ2-1
TGCGCCAGCAGTTGGGACAGGGCGGTTGATGAGCAGTTCTTC
CASSWDRAVDEQFF
>.|.|TRBV28|TRBJ1-6
TGTGCCAGCAGTCTCATAGGGACGGAATCACCCCTCCACTTT
CASSLIGTESPLHF
>.|.|TRBV6-5|TRBJ1-2
TGTGCCAGCAGTTACTCTACAGAAGGCGGCTACACCTTC
CASSYSTEGGYTF
>.|.|TRBV7-9|TRBJ1-4
TGTGCCAGCAGCTCTACGGTGTATGGGGATGAAAAACTGTTTTTT
CASSSTVYGDEKLFF
>.|.|TRBV11-2|TRBJ2-3
TGTGCCAGCAGCCCCCTGGGGGCCGACACAGATACGCAGTATTTT
CASSPLGADTDTQYF
>.|.|TRBV28|TRBJ1-5
TGTGCCAGCAGTTTAAAGGAATCCCCCCAGCATTTT
CASSLKESPQHF
>.|.|TRBV10-2|TRBJ1-1
TGCGCCAGCAGTGAGACGGGGGGCGTTGGAACTGAAGCTTTCTTT
CASSETGGVGTEAFF
>.|.|TRBV15|TRBJ2-2
TGTGCCACCAGCAGAGGGTCCCAGGGGAACACCGGGGAGCTGTTTTTT
CATSRGSQGNTGELFF
>.|.|TRBV7-3|TRBJ2-3
TGTGCCAGCAGCTTAACTCGGGAGAGCACAGATACGCAGTATTTT
CASSLTRESTDTQYF
>.|.|TRBV6-1|TRBJ2-7
TGTGCCAGCAGGAGGGGGGAGATCTACGAGCAGTACTTC
CASRRGEIYEQYF
>.|.|TRBV11-2|TRBJ1-2
TGTGCCAGCAGCTCAGCTTTTACCTTTGGCTACACCTTC
CASSSAFTFGYTF
>.|.|TRBV5-6|TRBJ1-2
TGTGCCAGCAGCTTGCCACCGGGAGTAGGAGGGTATAACTATGGCTACACCTTC
CASSLPPGVGGYNYGYTF
>.|.|TRBV2|TRBJ2-2
TGTGCCAGCACCTCAGCTAGGAATACGAACACCGGGGAGCTGTTTTTT
CASTSARNTNTGELFF
>once|.|TRBV7-6|TRBJ2-5
TGTGCCAGCAGCCAGCAGGACCAGTTTCAAGAGACCCAGTACTTC
CASSQQDQFQETQYF